This entry lists 3 T cell receptor beta chains sequenced from one sample in a study of blood T cells in healthy people across ages. Together with a sample-barcoded 5' primer, a J-beta primer mix was included in a second PCR lasting roughly 6 to 12 cycles. A single record per CDR3 protein comes from TCRdb applying MiXCR to the 5' RACE reads. The sample records some 760,000 distinct CDR3 sequences, about 25% being singletons. This sample also belongs to another study, concerning T cells of mothers and their children.

Material: blood. All receptors derive from a boy aged 5-17 years in good health.

This chain joins TRBV7-9 and TRBJ1-3; no firm D call. Germline lookup yields CDR1 SEHNR and CDR2 FQNEAQ (reference sequence). The V end was cut by 2 bases, the J end by 0 bases, with 11 bases between. The CDR3 covers 16 residues. The CDR3 spells CASSLNPTYSGNTIYF. For the CDR3, the DNA is TGTGCCAGCAGCTTAAATCCGACTTACTCTGGAAACACCATATATTTT. Full variable domain (remainder filled in from reference TRBV7-9 and TRBJ1-3): DTGVSQNPRHKITKRGQNVTFRCDPISEHNRLYWYRQTLGQGPEFLTYFQNEAQLEKSRLLSDRFSAERPKGSFSTLEIQRTEQGDSAMYLCASSLNPTYSGNTIYFGEGSWLTVV.

This clonotype was seen a handful of times. The genes are TRBV29-1 and TRBJ1-1; no firm D call. Germline-derived CDR1 and CDR2 are SQVTM and ANQGSEA. V was cut by 8 bases and J by 5 bases, with 18 bases left in between. The CDR3 totals 13 residues. CDR3: CSPVSIVGTEAFF. For the CDR3, the DNA is TGCAGCCCCGTTTCGATCGTCGGAACTGAAGCTTTCTTT.

This clonotype was picked up a small number of times. The rearrangement joins TRBV24-1 to TRBJ1-2, with D possibly matching TRBD1 (5 bases). CDR3 length: 14 residues. Germline V gene data show CDR1 as KGHDR and CDR2 as SFDVKD. V lost 7 bases, J lost 3 bases, and 14 bases lay in between. The CDR3 nucleotides are TGTGCCACCAGCCGAAAAGACAGTTACTATGGCTACACCTTC. Translated, it gives CATSRKDSYYGYTF.